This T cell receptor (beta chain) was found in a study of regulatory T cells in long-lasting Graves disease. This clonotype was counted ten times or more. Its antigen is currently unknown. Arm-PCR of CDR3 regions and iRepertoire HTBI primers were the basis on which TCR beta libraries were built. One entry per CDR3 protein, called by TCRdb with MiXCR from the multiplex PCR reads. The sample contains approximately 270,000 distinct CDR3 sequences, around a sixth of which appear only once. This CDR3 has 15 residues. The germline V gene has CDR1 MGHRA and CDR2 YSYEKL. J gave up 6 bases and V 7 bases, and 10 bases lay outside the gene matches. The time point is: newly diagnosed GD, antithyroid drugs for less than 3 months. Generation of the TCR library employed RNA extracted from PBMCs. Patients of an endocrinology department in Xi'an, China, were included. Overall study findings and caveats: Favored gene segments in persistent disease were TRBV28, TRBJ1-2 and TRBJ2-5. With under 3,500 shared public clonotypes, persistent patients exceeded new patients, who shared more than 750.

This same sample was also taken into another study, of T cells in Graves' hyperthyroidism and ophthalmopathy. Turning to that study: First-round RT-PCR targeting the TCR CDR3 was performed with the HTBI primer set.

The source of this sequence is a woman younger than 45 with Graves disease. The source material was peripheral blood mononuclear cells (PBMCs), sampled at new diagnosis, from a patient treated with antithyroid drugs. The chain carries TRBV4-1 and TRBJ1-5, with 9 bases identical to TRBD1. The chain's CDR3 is CASTLDRGKSQPQHF. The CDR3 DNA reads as TGCGCCAGCACCCTCGACAGGGGGAAGAGTCAGCCCCAGCATTTT.